The 18 T cell receptor beta chains below come from one sample, sequenced in a study of technical replicates of blood from a few donors. Libraries were prepared by immunoSEQ multiplex PCR; TCRdb keeps only in-frame clonotypes and omits some of them. Of 95,000 or so clones detected, around 95% appear once; the ten largest clones hold about 0.36%. Sequencing used T cells isolated from PBMCs. These receptors all come from a human donor in good health.

The chain employs TRBV7-9 and TRBJ2-1, with 10 bases lining up with TRBD2. V dropped 5 bases and J dropped 10; count of bases not matched to a gene: 11. Per germline, CDR1 SEHNR and CDR2 FQNEAQ (reference sequence). There are 15 residues in the CDR3. CDR3 region: CASSPTSGKSGEQFF. CDR3 in DNA: TGTGCCAGCAGCCCTACTAGCGGGAAGTCTGGGGAGCAGTTCTTC. Using reference TRBV7-9 and TRBJ2-1 for the parts outside the CDR3, the full variable domain is DTGVSQNPRHKITKRGQNVTFRCDPISEHNRLYWYRQTLGQGPEFLTYFQNEAQLEKSRLLSDRFSAERPKGSFSTLEIQRTEQGDSAMYLCASSPTSGKSGEQFFGPGTRLTVL.

This clone occurred once. The chain is built from TRBV28 and TRBJ1-5; D gene uncertain. V lost 3 bases and J lost 1, with 10 bases in between. This CDR3 spans 15 amino acids. Germline V CDR1 and CDR2: MDHEN, SYDVKM. The CDR3 region has the DNA TGTGCCAGCAGTTTGGATGCGGGAAGCAATCAGCCCCAGCATTTT. Its protein product is CASSLDAGSNQPQHF.

The gene calls are TRBV7-2 and TRBJ2-1; tentatively, D is TRBD1 (6 bases). V shed 3 bases and J shed 4 bases, with 10 bases lying between them. Germline CDR1 and CDR2: SGHTA and FQGNSA. The CDR3 covers 14 residues. CDR3 DNA: TGTGCCAGCAGCTTGAGGGACAAATACAATGAGCAGTTCTTC. The encoded protein is CASSLRDKYNEQFF.

This chain joins TRBV11-2 and TRBJ2-5; TRBD1 is a possible D gene (5 bases). Per the germline V gene, CDR1 is SGHAT and CDR2 is FQNNGV. Trimming cost V 0 bases and J 5 bases, with 10 bases left between them. This CDR3 has 14 amino acids. CDR3 sequence: CASSLDQGAETQYF. Written as DNA, the CDR3 is TGTGCCAGCAGCTTAGATCAGGGCGCGGAGACCCAGTACTTC.

The gene calls are TRBV28 and TRBJ2-1; TRBD1 matches at 7 bases. CDR3 length: 12 amino acids. J was trimmed by 7 bases and V by 7 bases; bases with no gene match: 4. The germline V gene has CDR1 MDHEN and CDR2 SYDVKM. DNA for the CDR3: TGTGCCAGCAACAGGGGAAGTAATGAGCAGTTCTTC. Amino acids: CASNRGSNEQFF.

The CDR3 sequence is CASSVASGASYEQYF. The CDR3 nucleotides are TGTGCCAGCAGCGTAGCTAGCGGGGCCTCCTACGAGCAGTACTTC. The chain carries TRBV9 and TRBJ2-7, with TRBD2 matching over 9 bases. With V trimmed by 0 bases and J by 0 bases, 1 base remained unmatched. The CDR3 has 15 residues. Germline values: CDR1 SGDLS, CDR2 YYNGEE.

This clone has just one count. This rearrangement joins TRBV11-3 to TRBJ2-7; 7 bases match TRBD1. The junction had 0 bases not matched to a gene; V was cut back by 1 base and J by 3 bases. Germline V gene lookup returns CDR1 SGHNT and CDR2 YENEEA. This CDR3 has 13 residues. Here the CDR3 reads CASSLGDSYEQYF. The DNA of the CDR3 is TGTGCCAGCAGCTTAGGGGACAGCTACGAGCAGTACTTC.

The V call is TRBV2, the J call TRBJ1-3; no clear D. CDR1 is SNHLY, CDR2 FYNNEI, per germline. Deletions cut 2 bases from V and 2 bases from J, with 13 bases between. The CDR3 spans 16 residues. As DNA, the CDR3 is TGTGCCAGCAGTGAACCGGGGTCTAGCACTGGAAACACCATATATTTT. It codes for CASSEPGSSTGNTIYF.

This chain links TRBV29-1 with TRBJ1-4, with TRBD1 identical over 8 bases. The CDR3 runs 14 residues. The junction had 10 bases not matched to a gene; V was cut back by 6 bases and J by 7 bases. Germline V CDR1 and CDR2: SQVTM, ANQGSEA. The CDR3 protein is CSVVGQGFGEKLFF. CDR3 coding DNA: TGCAGCGTCGTAGGACAGGGCTTCGGTGAAAAACTGTTTTTT.

The J gene is TRBJ2-5, the V gene TRBV9; 7 nucleotides line up with TRBD2. Germline trimming cut 5 bases from V and 2 bases from J; bases unmatched to any gene: 6. Germline values: CDR1 SGDLS, CDR2 YYNGEE. CDR3 length equals 14 residues. The CDR3 sequence: CASSRSGMQETQYF. The DNA for the CDR3 is TGTGCCAGCAGTCGCAGCGGGATGCAAGAGACCCAGTACTTC.

V and J are TRBV7-9 and TRBJ2-7; TRBD1 agrees at 8 bases. The CDR3 is 15 amino acids. The germline V gene encodes CDR1 SEHNR and CDR2 FQNEAQ (reference sequence). J was trimmed by 2 bases and V by 5 bases; bases with no gene match: 8. DNA for the CDR3: TGTGCCAGCAGCGACAGACAGGGGCCTCCCTACGAGCAGTACTTC. It translates to CASSDRQGPPYEQYF.

The CDR3, as DNA: TGTGCCAGCAGCGTAGGAGCAGGGGGATACAATGAGCAGTTCTTC. It is translated as CASSVGAGGYNEQFF. The rearrangement joins TRBV9 to TRBJ2-1; TRBD1 matches at 7 bases. CDR3 length equals 15 residues. J lost 4 bases, V lost 0 bases, and 4 bases had no gene match. Germline CDR1 and CDR2: SGDLS and YYNGEE.

The chain employs TRBV29-1 and TRBJ2-3; D is ambiguous. CDR3 size: 14 residues. V lost 3 bases to trimming and J lost 2 bases, with 12 bases between them. Per the germline V gene, CDR1 is SQVTM and CDR2 is ANQGSEA. The DNA for the CDR3 is TGCAGCGTTGACTTGAGTGGGCCCACAGATACGCAGTATTTT. Encoded protein: CSVDLSGPTDTQYF.

The chain's CDR3 is CAISESRREEEQYF. The CDR3 DNA is TGTGCCATCAGTGAGTCCCGGCGGGAGGAAGAGCAGTACTTC. The rearrangement links TRBV10-3 to TRBJ2-7, with 8 bases matching TRBD2. V lost 0 bases, J lost 7 bases, and 5 bases stayed unmatched. Per the germline V gene, CDR1 is ENHRY and CDR2 is SYGVKD. The CDR3 contains 14 residues.

CDR3 sequence: CAWSVRLQNTEAFF. For the CDR3, the DNA is TGTGCCTGGAGTGTACGACTGCAGAACACTGAAGCTTTCTTT. This chain joins TRBV30 and TRBJ1-1; no clear D gene. Deletions cut 0 bases from V and 1 base from J, with 9 bases between. The CDR3 sequence is 14 residues long. Germline V gives CDR1 GTSNPN, CDR2 SVGIG (reference sequence).

V gene TRBV7-2 combines with J gene TRBJ2-3; 8 bases agree with TRBD2. The CDR3 is made up of 18 amino acids. V gave up 0 bases and J gave up 4 bases; unmatched junction bases: 12. The V gene's germline CDR1 is SGHTA and CDR2 FQGNSA. The CDR3 sequence is CASSLAQEREFGPDTQYF. CDR3 coding DNA: TGTGCCAGCAGCTTAGCGCAGGAGCGGGAGTTTGGGCCAGATACGCAGTATTTT.

This clone was observed once. The genes are TRBV5-8 and TRBJ2-2; 10 nucleotides align to TRBD2. Germline V gives CDR1 SGHTS, CDR2 YDEGEE. The CDR3 loop spans 16 amino acids. After removal of 3 bases from V and 6 bases from J, the junction contained 8 bases not matched to a gene. The CDR3 DNA reads as TGTGCCAGCAGCTCGATACTAGCGGGACTTTCCGGGGAGCTGTTTTTT. Protein product: CASSSILAGLSGELFF.

This clone was seen at least ten times. The J gene is TRBJ1-4, the V gene TRBV11-2; maybe TRBD1 (6 bases). V gave up 3 bases and J gave up 8 bases, with 16 bases separating them. Germline assignment: CDR1 SGHAT and CDR2 FQNNGV. The CDR3 sequence is 15 residues long. The CDR3 is CASSFSTGTMEKLFF. CDR3 nucleotide sequence: TGTGCCAGCAGCTTCAGTACCGGGACAATGGAAAAACTGTTTTTT.